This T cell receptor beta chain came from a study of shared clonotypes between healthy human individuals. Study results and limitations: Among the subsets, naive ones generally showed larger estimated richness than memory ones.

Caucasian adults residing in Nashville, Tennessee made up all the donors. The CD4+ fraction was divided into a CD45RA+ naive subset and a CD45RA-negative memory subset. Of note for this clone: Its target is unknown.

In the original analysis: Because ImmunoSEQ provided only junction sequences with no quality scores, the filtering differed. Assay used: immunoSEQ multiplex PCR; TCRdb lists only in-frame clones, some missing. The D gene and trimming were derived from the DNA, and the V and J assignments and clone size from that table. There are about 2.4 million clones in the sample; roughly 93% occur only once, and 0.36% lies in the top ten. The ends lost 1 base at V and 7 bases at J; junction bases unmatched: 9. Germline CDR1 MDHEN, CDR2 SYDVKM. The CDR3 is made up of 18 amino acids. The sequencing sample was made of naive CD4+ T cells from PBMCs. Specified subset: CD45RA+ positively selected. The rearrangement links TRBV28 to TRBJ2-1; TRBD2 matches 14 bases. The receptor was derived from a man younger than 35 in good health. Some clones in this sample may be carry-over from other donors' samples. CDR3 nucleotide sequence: TGTGCCAGCAGTTTATTTCGGGGACTAGCGGGAGTCTCAAATGAGCAGTTCTTC. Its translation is CASSLFRGLAGVSNEQFF.